The T cell receptor (beta chain) described here comes from a study of T cells expressing NK-cell markers. Study at large: With respect to HCMV, most of the eight sequenced donors were seropositive, and one was seronegative.

TCRdb re-analyzed the 5' RACE reads; it lists each CDR3 protein once, without DNA. This repertoire includes 440,000 or so distinct CDR3 sequences. The CDR3 runs to 14 residues. The germline gives CDR1 MDHEN, CDR2 SYDVKM. This clonotype originated in a woman between 18 and 70 years old in good health. The sequencing sample was made of blood T cells: a sorted CD56 or NKG2C T cell subset, CD4+ or CD8+ T cells, or bulk PBMC T cells (not recorded which). The chain uses TRBV28 and TRBJ2-5; TCRdb lists TRBD2, though no DNA is available to test this call. CDR3 sequence: CASIPAPYQETQYF.